The clone carrying this TCR beta chain was counted a few times. The CDR3 has 14 residues. Trimming pared 6 bases from V and 3 bases from J, leaving 11 bases between. Germline values: CDR1 SNHLY, CDR2 FYNNEI. These data originate in a study of CD8+CD57+ T cells in acquired aplastic anemia. Genomic DNA was employed as the template in profiling TCR beta VDJ and CDR3. TCRdb recomputed calls from the reads with MiXCR, one row per CDR3 protein. The table records hundreds of thousands of distinct CDR3 sequences, approximately 32% of them present only once. Only patients with CD8+CD57+ cell expansion on flow cytometry were chosen for sequencing.

The sequence was obtained from a human donor with aplastic anemia. The sequencing input was sorted CD4+, CD8+, or CD8+CD57+ T cells (not recorded which) from PBMCs. The chain couples TRBV2 to TRBJ2-2; the D call may be TRBD1 or TRBD2 (5 bases each). DNA of the CDR3: TGTGCCAGCAGCTGGGACCGAGACACCGGGGAGCTGTTTTTT. Translating it yields CASSWDRDTGELFF.